Listed here are 5 T cell receptor beta chains from one sample, sequenced in a study of cytomegalovirus exposure and HLA in healthy donors. The PCR ran on 60 Vbeta and 13 Jbeta primers. Data came from immunoSEQ multiplex PCR; TCRdb stores just in-frame clones and leaves some out. This repertoire shows about 220,000 clones, more than 65% found once; its top ten account for roughly 1.9%. The sequencing sample was made of PBMCs. These receptors all come from a woman in her 30s in good health and CMV-seronegative.

The J gene is TRBJ2-7, the V gene TRBV28; no clear D. This CDR3 comprises 12 residues. In germline, CDR1 is MDHEN, CDR2 SYDVKM. V lost 5 bases and J lost 7, with 12 bases in between. The CDR3 protein is CASSPPTREQYF. In DNA form, the CDR3 reads TGTGCCAGCAGTCCCCCCACTCGGGAGCAGTACTTC. Full variable domain (outside the CDR3, taken from reference TRBV28 and TRBJ2-7): DVKVTQSSRYLVKRTGEKVFLECVQDMDHENMFWYRQDPGLGLRLIYFSYDVKMKEKGDIPEGYSVSREKKERFSLILESASTNQTSMYLCASSPPTREQYFGPGTRLTVT.

This clone was observed a few times. The V gene is TRBV6-1, the J gene TRBJ1-1; no definite D call. With 4 bases removed from V and 6 bases from J, the gap between germline ends came to 15 bases. Germline V CDR1 and CDR2: MNHNS, SASEGT. The CDR3 is made up of 14 amino acids. In DNA, the CDR3 is TGTGCCAGCAGTGTTAGACTCGTCGGGGCTGAAGCTTTCTTT. This codes for CASSVRLVGAEAFF.

V gene TRBV29-1 combines with J gene TRBJ2-7, with D possibly being TRBD2 (7 bases). The V end lost 5 bases, the J end lost 4 bases, and 12 bases lay between the germline ends. The CDR3 consists of 12 residues. CDR1 SQVTM and CDR2 ANQGSEA come from the germline V gene. CDR3: CSVRGGDYEQYF. In DNA form, the CDR3 reads TGCAGCGTTCGCGGGGGCGATTACGAGCAGTACTTC.

This clone has just a few counts. V usage is TRBV5-1 and J usage is TRBJ2-3; D may be TRBD2 (6 bases). The V and J ends lost 7 bases and 4 bases respectively, with 13 bases between them. The germline V gene has CDR1 SGHRS and CDR2 YFSETQ. This CDR3 has 13 residues. This CDR3 is CASGAERADTQYF. The CDR3 region has the DNA TGCGCCAGCGGGGCGGAGCGGGCAGATACGCAGTATTTT.

Comment on this clone: Other DNA sequences in this specimen translate into the identical CDR3. The chain combines TRBV30 with TRBJ1-5; tentative D call: TRBD1 (5 bases). With 3 bases removed from V and 6 bases from J, the gap between germline ends came to 12 bases. The germline CDR1 and CDR2 sequences are GTSNPN and SVGIG (reference sequence). The CDR3 length is 13 residues. CDR3 sequence reads: CAWSPGGSQPQHF. The CDR3 DNA reads as TGTGCCTGGAGCCCCGGGGGGAGTCAGCCCCAGCATTTT.